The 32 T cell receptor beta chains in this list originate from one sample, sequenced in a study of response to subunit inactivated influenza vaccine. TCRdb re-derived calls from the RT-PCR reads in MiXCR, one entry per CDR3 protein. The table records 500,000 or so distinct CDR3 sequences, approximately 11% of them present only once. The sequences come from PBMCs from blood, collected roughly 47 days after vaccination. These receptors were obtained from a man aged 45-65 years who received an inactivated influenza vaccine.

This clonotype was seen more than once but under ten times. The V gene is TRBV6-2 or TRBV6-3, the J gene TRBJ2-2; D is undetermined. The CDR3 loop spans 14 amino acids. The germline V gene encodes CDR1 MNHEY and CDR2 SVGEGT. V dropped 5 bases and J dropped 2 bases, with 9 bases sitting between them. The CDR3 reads CASSHLINTGELFF. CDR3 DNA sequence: TGTGCCAGCAGTCACCTGATAAACACCGGGGAGCTGTTTTTT.

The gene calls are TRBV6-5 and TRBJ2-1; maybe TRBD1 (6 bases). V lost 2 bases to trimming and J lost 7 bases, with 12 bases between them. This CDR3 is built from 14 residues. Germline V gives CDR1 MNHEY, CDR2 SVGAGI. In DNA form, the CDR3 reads TGTGCCAGCAGTTACGGGCCAGGGGAAAATGAGCAGTTCTTC. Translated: CASSYGPGENEQFF.

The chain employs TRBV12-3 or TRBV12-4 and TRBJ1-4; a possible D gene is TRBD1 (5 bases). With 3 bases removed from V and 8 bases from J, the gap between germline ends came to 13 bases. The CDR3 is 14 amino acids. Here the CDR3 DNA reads TGTGCCAGCAGTTTCGGGGGAGGTTGGGAAAAACTGTTTTTT. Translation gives CASSFGGGWEKLFF.

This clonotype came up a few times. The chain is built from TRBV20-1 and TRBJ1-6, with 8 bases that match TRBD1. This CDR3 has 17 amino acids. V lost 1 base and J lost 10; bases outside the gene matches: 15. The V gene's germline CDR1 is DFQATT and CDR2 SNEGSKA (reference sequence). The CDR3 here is CSARVGVPGQGGSPLHF. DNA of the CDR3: TGCAGTGCTAGAGTGGGAGTTCCAGGACAGGGAGGATCACCCCTCCACTTT.

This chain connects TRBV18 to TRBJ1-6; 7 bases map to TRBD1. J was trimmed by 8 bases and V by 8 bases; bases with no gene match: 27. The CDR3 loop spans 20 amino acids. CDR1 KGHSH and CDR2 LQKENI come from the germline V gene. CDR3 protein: CASAFTNSAAVQGIYSPLHF. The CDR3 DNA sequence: TGTGCCAGCGCCTTCACCAATTCGGCAGCCGTACAGGGGATATATTCACCCCTCCACTTT.

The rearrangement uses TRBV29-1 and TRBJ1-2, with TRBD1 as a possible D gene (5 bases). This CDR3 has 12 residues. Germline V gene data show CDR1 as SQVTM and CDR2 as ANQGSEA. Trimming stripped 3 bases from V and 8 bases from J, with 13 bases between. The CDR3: CSVDGQGEGYTF. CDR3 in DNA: TGCAGCGTTGACGGGCAGGGTGAGGGCTACACCTTC.

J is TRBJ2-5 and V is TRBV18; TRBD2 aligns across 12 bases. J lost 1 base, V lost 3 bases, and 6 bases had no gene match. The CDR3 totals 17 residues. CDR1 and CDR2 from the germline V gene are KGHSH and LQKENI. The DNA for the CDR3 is TGTGCCAGCTCACCCAGACTAGCGGGAGCTTTCCAAGAGACCCAGTACTTC. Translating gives CASSPRLAGAFQETQYF.

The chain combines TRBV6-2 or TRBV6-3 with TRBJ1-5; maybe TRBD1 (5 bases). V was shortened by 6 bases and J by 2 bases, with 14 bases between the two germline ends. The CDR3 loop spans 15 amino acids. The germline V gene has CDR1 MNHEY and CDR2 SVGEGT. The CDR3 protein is CASRRLGDGNQPQHF. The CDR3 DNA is TGTGCCAGCAGAAGACTGGGGGATGGCAATCAGCCCCAGCATTTT.

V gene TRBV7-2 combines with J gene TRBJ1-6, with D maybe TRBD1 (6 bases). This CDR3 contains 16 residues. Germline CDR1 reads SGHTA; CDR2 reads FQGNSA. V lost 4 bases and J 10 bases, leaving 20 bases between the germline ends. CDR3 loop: CASSSSPGQSSSPLHF. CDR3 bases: TGTGCCAGCAGCTCCTCTCCGGGACAATCGAGCTCACCCCTCCACTTT.

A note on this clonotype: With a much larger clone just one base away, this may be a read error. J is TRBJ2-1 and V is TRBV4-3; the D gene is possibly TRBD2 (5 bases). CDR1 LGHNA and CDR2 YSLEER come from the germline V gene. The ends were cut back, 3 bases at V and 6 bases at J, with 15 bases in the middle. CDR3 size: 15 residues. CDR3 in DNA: TGCGCCAGCAGCCAGCAGTCCGGGGTGTTCAATGAGCAGTTCTTC. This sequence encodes CASSQQSGVFNEQFF.

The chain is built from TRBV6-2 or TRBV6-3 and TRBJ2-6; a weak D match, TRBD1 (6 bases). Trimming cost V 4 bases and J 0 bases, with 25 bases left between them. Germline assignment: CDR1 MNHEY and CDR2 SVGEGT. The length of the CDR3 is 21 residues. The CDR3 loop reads CASSSLDRPAASFSGANVLTF. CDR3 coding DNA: TGTGCCAGCAGTTCCCTCGACAGGCCAGCCGCTTCTTTCTCTGGGGCCAACGTCCTGACTTTC.

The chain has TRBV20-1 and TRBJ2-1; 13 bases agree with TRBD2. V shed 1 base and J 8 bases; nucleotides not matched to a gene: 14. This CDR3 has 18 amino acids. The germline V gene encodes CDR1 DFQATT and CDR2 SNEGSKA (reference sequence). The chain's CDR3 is CSARATLSGLAGAHEQFF. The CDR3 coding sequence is TGCAGTGCTAGAGCGACACTCTCCGGACTAGCGGGAGCCCATGAGCAGTTCTTC.

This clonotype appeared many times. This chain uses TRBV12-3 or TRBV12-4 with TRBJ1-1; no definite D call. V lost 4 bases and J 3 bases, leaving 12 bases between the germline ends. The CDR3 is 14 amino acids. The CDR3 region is CASSSRVVDTEAFF. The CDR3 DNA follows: TGTGCCAGCAGTTCAAGGGTAGTTGACACTGAAGCTTTCTTT.

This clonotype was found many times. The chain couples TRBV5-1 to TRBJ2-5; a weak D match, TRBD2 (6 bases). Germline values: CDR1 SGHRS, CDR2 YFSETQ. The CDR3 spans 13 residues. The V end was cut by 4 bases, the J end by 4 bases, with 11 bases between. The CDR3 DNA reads TGCGCCAGCAGCGCGGGGAGCGGAGAGACCCAGTACTTC. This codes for CASSAGSGETQYF.

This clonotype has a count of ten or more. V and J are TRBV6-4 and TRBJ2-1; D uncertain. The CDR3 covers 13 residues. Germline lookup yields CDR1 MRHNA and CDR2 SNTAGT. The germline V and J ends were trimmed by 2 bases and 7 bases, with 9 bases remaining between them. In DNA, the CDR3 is TGTGCCAGCAGTGACGAGGAGTGGAATGAGCAGTTCTTC. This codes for CASSDEEWNEQFF.

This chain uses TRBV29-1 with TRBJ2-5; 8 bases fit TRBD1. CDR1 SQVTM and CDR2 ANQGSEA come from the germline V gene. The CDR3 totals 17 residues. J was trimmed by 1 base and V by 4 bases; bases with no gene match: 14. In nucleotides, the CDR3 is TGCAGCGTTGCTGGGTCGGGACAGGCCTCCCGCCAAGAGACCCAGTACTTC. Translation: CSVAGSGQASRQETQYF. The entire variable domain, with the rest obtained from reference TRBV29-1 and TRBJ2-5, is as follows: SAVISQKPSRDICQRGTSLTIQCQVDSQVTMMFWYRQQPGQSLTLIATANQGSEATYESGFVIDKFPISRPNLTFSTLTVSNMSPEDSSIYLCSVAGSGQASRQETQYFGPGTRLLVL.

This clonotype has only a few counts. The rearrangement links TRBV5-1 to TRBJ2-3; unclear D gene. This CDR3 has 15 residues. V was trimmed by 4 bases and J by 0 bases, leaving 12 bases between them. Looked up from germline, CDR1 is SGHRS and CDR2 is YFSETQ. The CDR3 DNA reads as TGCGCCAGCAGCCCAACCGGGCAGAGCACAGATACGCAGTATTTT. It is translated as CASSPTGQSTDTQYF.

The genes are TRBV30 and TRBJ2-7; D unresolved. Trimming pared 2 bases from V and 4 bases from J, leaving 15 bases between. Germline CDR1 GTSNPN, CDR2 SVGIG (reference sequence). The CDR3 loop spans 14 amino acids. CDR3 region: CAWSRASGIYEQYF. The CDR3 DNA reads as TGTGCCTGGAGTCGGGCATCCGGCATTTACGAGCAGTACTTC.

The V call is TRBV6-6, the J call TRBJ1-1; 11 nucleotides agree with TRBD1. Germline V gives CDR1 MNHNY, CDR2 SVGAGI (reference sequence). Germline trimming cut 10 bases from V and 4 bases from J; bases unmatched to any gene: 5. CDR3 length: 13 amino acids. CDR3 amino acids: CAIRGTGGTEAFF. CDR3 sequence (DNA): TGTGCCATTCGTGGGACAGGGGGCACTGAAGCTTTCTTT.

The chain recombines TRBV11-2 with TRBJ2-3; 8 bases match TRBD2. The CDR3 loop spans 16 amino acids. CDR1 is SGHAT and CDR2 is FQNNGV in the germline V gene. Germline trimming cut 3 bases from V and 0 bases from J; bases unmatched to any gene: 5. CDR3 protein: CASSLTASGSTDTQYF. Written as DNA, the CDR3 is TGTGCCAGCAGCTTGACCGCTAGCGGGAGCACAGATACGCAGTATTTT.

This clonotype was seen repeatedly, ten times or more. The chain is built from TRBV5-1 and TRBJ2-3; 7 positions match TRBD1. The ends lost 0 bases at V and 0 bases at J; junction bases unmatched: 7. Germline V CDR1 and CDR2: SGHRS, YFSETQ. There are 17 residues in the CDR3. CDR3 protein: CASSLAVGTASTDTQYF. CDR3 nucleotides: TGCGCCAGCAGCTTGGCCGTCGGGACAGCTAGCACAGATACGCAGTATTTT.

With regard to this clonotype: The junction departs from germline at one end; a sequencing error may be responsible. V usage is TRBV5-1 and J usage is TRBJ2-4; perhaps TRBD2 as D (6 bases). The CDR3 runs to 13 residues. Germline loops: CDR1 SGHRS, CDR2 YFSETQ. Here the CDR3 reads CASGDSGVNIQHF. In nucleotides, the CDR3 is TGCGCCAGCGGGGACTCGGGAGTAAACATTCAGCACTTC.

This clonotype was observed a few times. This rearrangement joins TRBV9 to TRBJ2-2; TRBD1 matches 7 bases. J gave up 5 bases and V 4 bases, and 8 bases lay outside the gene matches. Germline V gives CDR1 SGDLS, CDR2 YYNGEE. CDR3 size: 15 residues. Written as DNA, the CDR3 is TGTGCCAGCAGCAAAGAGGCAGGGGGAACCGGGGAGCTGTTTTTT. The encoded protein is CASSKEAGGTGELFF.

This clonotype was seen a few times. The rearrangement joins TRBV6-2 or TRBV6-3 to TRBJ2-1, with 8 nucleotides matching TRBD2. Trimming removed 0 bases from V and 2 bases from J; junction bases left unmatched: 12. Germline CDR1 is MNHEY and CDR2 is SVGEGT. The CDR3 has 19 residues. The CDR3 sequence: CASSYSIASGSGTYNEQFF. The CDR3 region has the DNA TGTGCCAGCAGTTACTCGATCGCTAGCGGGTCGGGGACCTACAATGAGCAGTTCTTC.

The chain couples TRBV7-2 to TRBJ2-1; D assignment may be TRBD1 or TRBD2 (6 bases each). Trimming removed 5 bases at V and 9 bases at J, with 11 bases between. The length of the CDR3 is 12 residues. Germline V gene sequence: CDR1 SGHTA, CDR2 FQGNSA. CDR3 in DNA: TGTGCCAGCAGCCCACGGGGGCGTGAGCAGTTCTTC. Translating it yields CASSPRGREQFF.

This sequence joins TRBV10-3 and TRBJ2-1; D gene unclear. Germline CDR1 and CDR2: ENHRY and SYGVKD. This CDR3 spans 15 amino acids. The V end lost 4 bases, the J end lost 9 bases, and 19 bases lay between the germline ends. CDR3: CAISVSLTDLSEQFF. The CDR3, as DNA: TGTGCCATCAGTGTATCCCTGACGGATCTGAGTGAGCAGTTCTTC.

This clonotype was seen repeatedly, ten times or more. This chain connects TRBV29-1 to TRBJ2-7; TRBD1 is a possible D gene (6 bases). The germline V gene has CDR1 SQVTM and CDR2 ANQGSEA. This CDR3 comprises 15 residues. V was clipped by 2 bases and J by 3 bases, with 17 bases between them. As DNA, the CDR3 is TGCAGCGTTGAATATAAACAGGGCCGAGACTACGAGCAGTACTTC. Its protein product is CSVEYKQGRDYEQYF.

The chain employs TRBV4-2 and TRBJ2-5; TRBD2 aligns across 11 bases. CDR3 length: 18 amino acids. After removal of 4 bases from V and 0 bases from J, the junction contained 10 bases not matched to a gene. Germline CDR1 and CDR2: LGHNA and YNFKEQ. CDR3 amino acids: CASSPLLSSGRNQETQYF. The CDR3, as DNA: TGTGCCAGCAGCCCACTACTCTCTAGCGGGAGGAACCAAGAGACCCAGTACTTC.

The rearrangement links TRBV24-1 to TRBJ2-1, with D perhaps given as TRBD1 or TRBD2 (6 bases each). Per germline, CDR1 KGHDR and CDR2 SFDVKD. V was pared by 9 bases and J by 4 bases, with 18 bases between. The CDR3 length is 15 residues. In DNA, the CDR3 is TGTGCCACCGGAGAGGGGGGAGTTGGATACAATGAGCAGTTCTTC. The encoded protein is CATGEGGVGYNEQFF.

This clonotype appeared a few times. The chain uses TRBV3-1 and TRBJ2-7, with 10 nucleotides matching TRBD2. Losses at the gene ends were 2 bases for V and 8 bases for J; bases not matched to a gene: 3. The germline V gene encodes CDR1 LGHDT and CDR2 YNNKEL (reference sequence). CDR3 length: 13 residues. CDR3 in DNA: TGTGCCAGCAGCCAACCTAGCGGGAGTAAGCAGTACTTC. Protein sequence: CASSQPSGSKQYF.

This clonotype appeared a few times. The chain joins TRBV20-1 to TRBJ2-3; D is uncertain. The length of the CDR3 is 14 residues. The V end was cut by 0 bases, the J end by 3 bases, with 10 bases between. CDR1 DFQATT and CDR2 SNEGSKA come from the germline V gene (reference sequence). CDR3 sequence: CSARDVGETDTQYF. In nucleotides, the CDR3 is TGCAGTGCTAGAGACGTTGGGGAAACAGATACGCAGTATTTT.

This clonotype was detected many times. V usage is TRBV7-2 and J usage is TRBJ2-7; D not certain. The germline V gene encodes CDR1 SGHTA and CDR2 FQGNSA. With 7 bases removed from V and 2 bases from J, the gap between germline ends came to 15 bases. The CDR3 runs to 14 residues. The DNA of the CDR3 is TGTGCCAGCAACTCTAGGTACAACCCCTACGAGCAGTACTTC. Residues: CASNSRYNPYEQYF.